The entry that follows covers one T cell receptor beta chain sequence. Germline V CDR1 and CDR2: SGHNT, YYREEE (reference sequence). This CDR3 contains 16 residues. V was trimmed by 0 bases and J by 1 base, leaving 8 bases between them. The sample is drawn from a study of blood T cell repertoires in COVID-19. Study overall: The United States, Italy and Spain provided the acute and convalescent COVID-19 samples. Sample material is recorded as cDNA or gDNA derived from T cells, B-cell-depleted T cells, or PBMCs.

Original analysis: Estimates of nucleated cell counts were drawn from the amplification of reference gene primers. Assay used: immunoSEQ multiplex PCR; TCRdb lists only in-frame clones, some missing. V and J calls and clone size are given by that table; D and trimming were obtained from the DNA. The sample holds approximately 250,000 clones, roughly 83% seen once. The chain employs TRBV5-4 and TRBJ1-6, with D unresolved. The sample taken for sequencing was peripheral blood. This clonotype was sampled from a man aged 60-69 years who had recovered from COVID-19. CDR3 DNA sequence: TGTGCCAGCAGCTTGGGCGGGAAGTCCTATAATTCACCCCTCCACTTT. Residues: CASSLGGKSYNSPLHF. Together with reference TRBV5-4 and TRBJ1-6, the CDR3 gives the full variable domain: ETGVTQSPTHLIKTRGQQVTLRCSSQSGHNTVSWYQQALGQGPQFIFQYYREEENGRGNFPPRFSGLQFPNYSSELNVNALELDDSALYLCASSLGGKSYNSPLHFGNGTRLTVT.